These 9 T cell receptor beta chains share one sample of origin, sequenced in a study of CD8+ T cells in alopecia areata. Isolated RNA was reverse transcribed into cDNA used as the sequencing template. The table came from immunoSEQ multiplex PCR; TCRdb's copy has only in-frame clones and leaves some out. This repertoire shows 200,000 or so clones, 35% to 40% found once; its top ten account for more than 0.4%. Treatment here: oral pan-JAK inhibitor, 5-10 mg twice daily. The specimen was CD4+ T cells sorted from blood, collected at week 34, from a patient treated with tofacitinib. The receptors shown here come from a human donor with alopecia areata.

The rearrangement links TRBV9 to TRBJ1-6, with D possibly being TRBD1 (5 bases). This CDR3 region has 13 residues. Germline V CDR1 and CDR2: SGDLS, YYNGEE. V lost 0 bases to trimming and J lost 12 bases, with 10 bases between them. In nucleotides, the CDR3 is TGTGCCAGCAGCGTAGCTACGGGGGAACCCCTCCACTTT. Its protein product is CASSVATGEPLHF.

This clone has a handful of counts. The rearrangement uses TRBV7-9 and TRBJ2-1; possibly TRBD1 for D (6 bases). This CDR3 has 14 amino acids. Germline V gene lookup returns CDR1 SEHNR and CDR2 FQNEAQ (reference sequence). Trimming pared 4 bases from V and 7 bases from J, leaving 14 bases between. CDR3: CASSYTGPSNEQFF. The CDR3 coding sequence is TGTGCCAGCAGCTACACAGGGCCGTCTAATGAGCAGTTCTTC.

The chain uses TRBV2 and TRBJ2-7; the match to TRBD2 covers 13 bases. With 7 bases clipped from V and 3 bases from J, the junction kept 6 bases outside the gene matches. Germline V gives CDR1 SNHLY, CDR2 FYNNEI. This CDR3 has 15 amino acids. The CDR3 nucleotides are TGTGCCAGCAACCTCGGGACTAGCGGGATCTACGAGCAGTACTTC. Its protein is CASNLGTSGIYEQYF.

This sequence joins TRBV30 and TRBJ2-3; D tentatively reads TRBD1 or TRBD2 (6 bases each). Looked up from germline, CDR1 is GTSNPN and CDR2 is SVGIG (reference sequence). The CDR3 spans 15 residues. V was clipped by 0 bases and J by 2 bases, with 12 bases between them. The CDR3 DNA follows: TGTGCCTGGAGTGTGGGGGGACATTTCACAGATACGCAGTATTTT. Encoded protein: CAWSVGGHFTDTQYF.

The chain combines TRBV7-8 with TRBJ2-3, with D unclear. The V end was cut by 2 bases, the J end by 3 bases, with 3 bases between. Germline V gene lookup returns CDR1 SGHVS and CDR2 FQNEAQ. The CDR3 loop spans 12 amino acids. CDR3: CASSLQTDTQYF. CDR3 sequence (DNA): TGTGCCAGCAGCTTACAGACAGATACGCAGTATTTT.

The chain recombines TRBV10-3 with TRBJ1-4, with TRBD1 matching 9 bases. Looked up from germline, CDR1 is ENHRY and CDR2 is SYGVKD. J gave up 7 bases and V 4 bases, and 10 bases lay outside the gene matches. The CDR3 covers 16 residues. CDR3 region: CAISGGWDREGEKLFF. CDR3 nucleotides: TGTGCCATCAGTGGAGGCTGGGACAGGGAAGGTGAAAAACTGTTTTTT.

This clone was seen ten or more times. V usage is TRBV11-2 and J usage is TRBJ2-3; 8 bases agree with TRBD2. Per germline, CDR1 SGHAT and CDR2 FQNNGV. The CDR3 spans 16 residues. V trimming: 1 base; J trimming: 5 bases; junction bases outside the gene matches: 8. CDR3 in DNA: TGTGCCAGCAGCTTAGTAGGCGGGGGGCCATTAGATACGCAGTATTTT. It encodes CASSLVGGGPLDTQYF.

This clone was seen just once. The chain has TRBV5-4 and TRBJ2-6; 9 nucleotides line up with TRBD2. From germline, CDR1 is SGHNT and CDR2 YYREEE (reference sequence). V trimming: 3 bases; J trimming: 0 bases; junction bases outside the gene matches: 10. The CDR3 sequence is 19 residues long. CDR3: CASSWEKLAGHSGANVLTF. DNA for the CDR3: TGTGCCAGCAGCTGGGAAAAACTAGCGGGTCACTCTGGGGCCAACGTCCTGACTTTC. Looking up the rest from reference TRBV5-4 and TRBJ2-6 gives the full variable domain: ETGVTQSPTHLIKTRGQQVTLRCSSQSGHNTVSWYQQALGQGPQFIFQYYREEENGRGNFPPRFSGLQFPNYSSELNVNALELDDSALYLCASSWEKLAGHSGANVLTFGAGSRLTVL.

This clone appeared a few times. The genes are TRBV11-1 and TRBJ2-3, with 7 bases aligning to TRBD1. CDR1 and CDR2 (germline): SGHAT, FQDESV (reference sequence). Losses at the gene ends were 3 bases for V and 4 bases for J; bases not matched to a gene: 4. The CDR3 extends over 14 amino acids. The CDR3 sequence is CASSLTGISDTQYF. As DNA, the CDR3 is TGTGCCAGCAGCTTGACAGGGATTTCAGATACGCAGTATTTT.